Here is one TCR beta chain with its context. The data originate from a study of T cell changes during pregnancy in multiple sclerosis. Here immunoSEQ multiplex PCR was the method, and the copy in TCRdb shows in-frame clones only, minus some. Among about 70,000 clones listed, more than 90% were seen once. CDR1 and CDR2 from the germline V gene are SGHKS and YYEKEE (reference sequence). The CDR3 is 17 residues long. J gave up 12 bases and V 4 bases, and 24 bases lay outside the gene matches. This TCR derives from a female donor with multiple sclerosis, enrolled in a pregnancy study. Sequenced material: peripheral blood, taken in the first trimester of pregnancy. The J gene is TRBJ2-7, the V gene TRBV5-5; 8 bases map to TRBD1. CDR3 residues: CASSPLARPGQERWGYF. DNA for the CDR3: TGTGCCAGCAGCCCACTCGCTCGTCCGGGACAGGAGAGGTGGGGGTACTTC.